A selection of T cell receptor beta chains follows, all from one sample in a study of regulatory T cells in long-lasting Graves disease. TCRdb independently ran MiXCR on the multiplex PCR reads; one entry per CDR3 protein. The data contain 310,000 or so distinct CDR3 sequences, about 20% of them singletons. The sample was peripheral blood mononuclear cells (PBMCs), taken when the disease was refractory, from a patient treated with antithyroid drugs. Every receptor here comes from a female donor with Graves disease. Both conserved end residues are part of each CDR3. The D gene is left open where the match is weak. Size is omitted from some rows. Given values are once, few, many or a class for expanded clones.

V: TRBV6-1; J: TRBJ1-5; size: few; D: -; DNA: TGTGCCAGCAGTCGGGGGCAGCCCCAGCGTTTT; CDR3: CASSRGQPQRF
V: TRBV4-3; J: TRBJ1-1; size: -; D: TRBD1; DNA: TGCGCCAGCAGCCGCGACAGGGCGGGCACTGAAGCTTTCTTT; CDR3: CASSRDRAGTEAFF
V: TRBV6-2/TRBV6-3; J: TRBJ2-7; size: once; D: TRBD1; DNA: TGTGCCAGCAGTGCCCGGACAGGCTACAAGCAGTACTTC; CDR3: CASSARTGYKQYF
V: TRBV19; J: TRBJ1-5; size: few; D: -; DNA: TGTGCCAGTAGTAGACAAAACAGGGCCCAGCCCCAGCATTTT; CDR3: CASSRQNRAQPQHF
V: TRBV6-1; J: TRBJ1-1; size: -; D: -; DNA: TGTGCCAGCTGGAAGACCAGCGCTCCTCTGAACACTGAAGCTTTCTTT; CDR3: CASWKTSAPLNTEAFF
V: TRBV27; J: TRBJ2-7; size: few; D: TRBD1; DNA: TGTGCCAGCAGGGGACCCCGGACAGGGAGCCCCTACGAGCAGTACTTC; CDR3: CASRGPRTGSPYEQYF
V: TRBV12-3/TRBV12-4; J: TRBJ2-1; size: few; D: TRBD2; DNA: TGTGCCAGCAGTCGGACTAGCGGGGGGTACAATGAGCAGTTCTTC; CDR3: CASSRTSGGYNEQFF
V: TRBV2; J: TRBJ2-7; size: few; D: -; DNA: TGTGCCAGCAACCGAAGACAGGAAAGTTTCGAGCAGTACTTC; CDR3: CASNRRQESFEQYF
V: TRBV12-3/TRBV12-4; J: TRBJ2-1; size: -; D: TRBD2; DNA: TGTGCCAGCGGGGGGCGGGGGGGCCTTGGGAATGAGCAGTTCTTC; CDR3: CASGGRGGLGNEQFF
V: TRBV11-2; J: TRBJ2-5; size: -; D: -; DNA: TGTGCCAGCAGCTTATACCAGGGGACCGAAGAGACCCAGTACTTC; CDR3: CASSLYQGTEETQYF
V: TRBV7-3; J: TRBJ2-5; size: many; D: TRBD2; DNA: TGTGCCAGCAGCTTAATAGGGACTAGCGGGGGCGGGGAGACCCAGTACTTC; CDR3: CASSLIGTSGGGETQYF
V: TRBV5-1; J: TRBJ1-4; size: many; D: -; DNA: TGCGCCAGCAGCGGTGAGGGCCAGGGAGACCGAAAACTGTTTTTT; CDR3: CASSGEGQGDRKLFF
V: TRBV6-2/TRBV6-3; J: TRBJ2-7; size: -; D: -; DNA: TGTGCCAGCAGTTACGTGAGGGCGGGTGAGCAGTACTTC; CDR3: CASSYVRAGEQYF
V: TRBV20-1; J: TRBJ2-7; size: many; D: -; DNA: TGCAGTGCTAGACCCGGGGGCTACGAGCAGTACTTC; CDR3: CSARPGGYEQYF
V: TRBV5-6; J: TRBJ1-6; size: few; D: -; DNA: TGTGCCAGCAGCTTGATGACAGCTTATTCACCCCTCCACTTT; CDR3: CASSLMTAYSPLHF
V: TRBV12-3/TRBV12-4; J: TRBJ1-4; size: many; D: TRBD1; DNA: TGTGCCAGCAGTGAACACGGAGGGGGCGATCATGAAAAACTGTTTTTT; CDR3: CASSEHGGGDHEKLFF
V: TRBV30; J: TRBJ2-6; size: -; D: -; DNA: TGTGCCTGGAGTGTACAGGCCTCTGGGGCCAACGTCCTGACTTTC; CDR3: CAWSVQASGANVLTF
V: TRBV28; J: TRBJ2-7; size: many; D: -; DNA: TGTGCCAGCAGCCTAGGACAGAATGGCGAGCAGTACTTC; CDR3: CASSLGQNGEQYF
V: TRBV11-2; J: TRBJ1-1; size: many; D: -; DNA: TGTGCCAGCAGCCGGATGGGGCTGAACACTGAAGCTTTCTTT; CDR3: CASSRMGLNTEAFF
V: TRBV25-1; J: TRBJ1-2; size: few; D: TRBD1; DNA: TGTGCCAGCAGAAATCAGGGGGCCGATGGCTACACCTTC; CDR3: CASRNQGADGYTF
V: TRBV6-1; J: TRBJ1-2; size: many; D: TRBD1; DNA: TGTGCCAGCAGCTGGGACAGCGCTTACTATGGCTACACCTTC; CDR3: CASSWDSAYYGYTF
V: TRBV20-1; J: TRBJ2-7; size: many; D: TRBD2; DNA: TGCAGTGCTAGTACTAGCGCGTCCTACGAGCAGTACTTC; CDR3: CSASTSASYEQYF